The present T cell receptor beta chain was sequenced within a study of shared clonotypes between healthy human individuals. Study-wide results and caveats: In contrast to clonotypes shared by all four donors, non-shared clonotypes had lower generation probabilities. In having few donors, the study represented limited genetic and exposure-history diversity.

Profiled with immunoSEQ multiplex PCR; TCRdb holds only in-frame clones, not every one. The sample carries 300,000 to 400,000 clones, roughly 84% recorded once. The germline V gene encodes CDR1 DFQATT and CDR2 SNEGSKA (reference sequence). Trimming left V 4 bases short and J 6 bases short, with 9 bases between. The CDR3 is 11 residues long. A few counts support this clone. The antigen is undetermined. The clonotype comes from a young man in good health. The sequencing sample was made of memory CD8+ T cells sorted from blood. The subset: CD45RO+ cells pooled with CCR7-negative TemRA cells. This rearrangement joins TRBV20-1 to TRBJ1-1, with unresolved D. The CDR3 here is CSAILQSEAFF. The CDR3 DNA reads as TGCAGTGCTATACTACAGTCTGAAGCTTTCTTT.